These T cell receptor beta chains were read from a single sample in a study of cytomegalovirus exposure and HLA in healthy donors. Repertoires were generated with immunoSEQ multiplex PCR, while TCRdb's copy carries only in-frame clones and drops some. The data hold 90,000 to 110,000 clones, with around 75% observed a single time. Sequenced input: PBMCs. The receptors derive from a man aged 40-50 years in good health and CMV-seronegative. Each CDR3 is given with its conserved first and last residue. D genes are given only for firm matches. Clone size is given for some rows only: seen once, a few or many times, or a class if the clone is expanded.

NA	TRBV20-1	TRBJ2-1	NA	CSARDNEQFF	TGCAGTGCCCGCGACAATGAGCAGTTCTTC
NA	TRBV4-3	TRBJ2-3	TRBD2	CASTRGARGVGTDTQYF	TGCGCCAGCACCAGGGGTGCGCGGGGGGTTGGAACAGATACGCAGTATTTT
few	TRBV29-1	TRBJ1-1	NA	CSGRDSEAFF	TGCAGCGGCCGGGACTCCGAGGCTTTCTTT
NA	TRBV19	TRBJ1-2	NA	CASSISANYGYTF	TGTGCCAGTAGTATATCAGCTAACTATGGCTACACCTTC
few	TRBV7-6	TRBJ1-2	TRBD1	CASSLGWRRTGANYGYTF	TGTGCCAGCAGCTTAGGGTGGAGACGGACAGGGGCTAACTATGGCTACACCTTC
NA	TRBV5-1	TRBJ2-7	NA	CASSLGAGSYEQYF	TGCGCCAGCAGCTTGGGGGCAGGATCCTACGAGCAGTACTTC
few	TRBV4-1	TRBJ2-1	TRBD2	CASSHPEAGALYNEQFF	TGCGCCAGCAGCCATCCTGAAGCGGGAGCCTTGTACAATGAGCAGTTCTTC
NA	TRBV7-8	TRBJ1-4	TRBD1	CASSTDRGTTNEKLFF	TGTGCCAGCAGCACGGACAGGGGAACAACTAATGAAAAACTGTTTTTT
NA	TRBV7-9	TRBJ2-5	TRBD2	CASSLPTSGGIQETQYF	TGTGCCAGCAGCTTACCGACTAGCGGGGGGATACAAGAGACCCAGTACTTC
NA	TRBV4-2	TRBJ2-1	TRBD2	CASSQDWGLAANEQFF	TGTGCCAGCAGCCAAGATTGGGGACTAGCGGCCAATGAGCAGTTCTTC
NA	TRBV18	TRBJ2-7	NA	CASVTLPQASEQYF	TGTGCCAGCGTTACACTCCCCCAAGCTAGCGAGCAGTACTTC
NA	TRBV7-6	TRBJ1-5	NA	CASSYSGQPQHF	TGTGCCAGCAGCTATAGCGGGCAGCCCCAGCATTTT
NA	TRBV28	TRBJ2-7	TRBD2	CASAGLAGTLEQYF	TGTGCCAGCGCCGGACTAGCGGGGACTCTCGAGCAGTACTTC
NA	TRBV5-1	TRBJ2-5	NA	CASSPLVRRTETQYF	TGCGCCAGCAGCCCCCTGGTACGCAGAACCGAGACCCAGTACTTC
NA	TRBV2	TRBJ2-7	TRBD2	CASSEPSRATSGTYEQYF	TGTGCCAGCAGTGAACCAAGCAGGGCGACTAGCGGTACCTACGAGCAGTACTTC
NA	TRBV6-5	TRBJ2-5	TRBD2	CASSYYGGARETQYF	TGTGCCAGCAGTTACTACGGGGGGGCCCGGGAGACCCAGTACTTC
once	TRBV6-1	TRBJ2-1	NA	CASRRAGNSYNEQFF	TGTGCCAGCAGGCGGGCGGGGAACTCCTACAATGAGCAGTTCTTC
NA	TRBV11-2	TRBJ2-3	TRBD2	CASSSYPGLASDTQYF	TGTGCCAGCAGCTCATATCCGGGACTAGCATCAGATACGCAGTATTTT
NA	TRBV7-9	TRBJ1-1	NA	CASSSSRRLKQGGTAETFF	TGTGCCAGCAGCTCTAGTCGCCGTCTAAAACAGGGAGGGACGGCTGAAACTTTCTTT
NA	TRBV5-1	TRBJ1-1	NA	CASSRGGANTEAFF	TGCGCCAGCAGCCGTGGGGGGGCGAACACTGAAGCTTTCTTT
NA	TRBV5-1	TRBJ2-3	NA	CASSSMPSTDTQYF	TGCGCCAGCAGCTCCATGCCGAGTACGGATACGCAGTATTTT
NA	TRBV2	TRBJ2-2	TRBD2	CATKGTSGGVGTGELFF	TGTGCCACTAAGGGGACTAGCGGGGGTGTAGGAACCGGGGAGCTGTTTTTT
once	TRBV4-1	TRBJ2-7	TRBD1	CASSQRPGQETYEQYF	TGCGCCAGCAGCCAGAGACCGGGACAGGAAACCTACGAGCAGTACTTC
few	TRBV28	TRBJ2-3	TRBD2	CASSLSAGGIGGTDTQYF	TGTGCCAGCAGTTTAAGTGCGGGGGGGATTGGGGGCACAGATACGCAGTATTTT